This T cell receptor beta chain stems from a study of blood T cells in healthy people across ages. Overall study results and limits: Versus aged donors, long-lived donors had higher diversity and more naive CD4+ cells. Percentage of naive T cells showed a strong correlation with TCR beta diversity.

This clonotype was recorded many times. Its antigen is not known. Together with a sample-barcoded 5' primer, a J-beta primer mix was included in a second PCR lasting about 6 to 11 cycles. MiXCR, run by TCRdb on the 5' RACE reads, gives a single entry per CDR3 protein. This sample has some 560,000 distinct CDR3 sequences, with roughly a quarter found just once. The sample also formed part of further work on T cells of mothers and their children.

Sequenced material: blood. This TCR came from a boy aged 2 to 10 in good health.

This chain's CDR3 is CASSAEGRGNIQYF. In DNA, the CDR3 is TGCGCCAGCAGCGCGGAGGGAAGGGGAAACATTCAGTACTTC. The gene calls are TRBV5-1 and TRBJ2-4, with D perhaps matching TRBD2 (6 bases). V was clipped by 4 bases and J by 6 bases, with 14 bases between them. The CDR3 spans 14 residues. Germline V CDR1 and CDR2: SGHRS, YFSETQ.